This TCR beta chain was observed in a study of cytomegalovirus exposure and HLA in healthy donors. The study's findings and limits: Rare sequences made up most TCRs, while some public TCRs were found in many donors. It was reportedly the case that the classifier diagnosed cytomegalovirus status with high specificity and sensitivity.

Everyone who donated was a healthy bone marrow donor. Comment on this clone: The target antigen is unknown.

Amplification used 60 Vbeta primers and 13 Jbeta primers. TCRdb's copy holds only in-frame clones and misses some; the assay was immunoSEQ multiplex PCR. The data contain over 150,000 clones, roughly 80% of them singletons. CDR1 is LNHDA, CDR2 SQIVND, per germline (reference sequence). V was trimmed by 9 bases and J by 1 base, leaving 9 bases between them. The CDR3 is 12 residues long. The chain has TRBV19 and TRBJ1-1, with D tentatively TRBD1 (5 bases). Sequenced sample: PBMCs. This TCR derives from a man aged 35 to 55 in good health and CMV-seronegative. The CDR3 nucleotides are TGTGCCAGCTTCCAGGGGAACACTGAAGCTTTCTTT. Protein sequence: CASFQGNTEAFF.